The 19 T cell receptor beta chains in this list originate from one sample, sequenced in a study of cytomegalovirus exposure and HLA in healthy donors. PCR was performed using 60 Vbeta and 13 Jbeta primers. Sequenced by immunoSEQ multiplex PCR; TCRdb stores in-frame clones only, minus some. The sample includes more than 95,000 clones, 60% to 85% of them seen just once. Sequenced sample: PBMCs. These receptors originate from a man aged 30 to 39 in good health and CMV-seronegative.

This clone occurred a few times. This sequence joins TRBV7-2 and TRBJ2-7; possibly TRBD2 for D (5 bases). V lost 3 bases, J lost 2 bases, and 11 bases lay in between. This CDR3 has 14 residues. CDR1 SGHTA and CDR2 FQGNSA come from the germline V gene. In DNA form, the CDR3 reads TGTGCCAGCAGCTTCCCAGGAGGCACCTACGAGCAGTACTTC. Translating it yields CASSFPGGTYEQYF.

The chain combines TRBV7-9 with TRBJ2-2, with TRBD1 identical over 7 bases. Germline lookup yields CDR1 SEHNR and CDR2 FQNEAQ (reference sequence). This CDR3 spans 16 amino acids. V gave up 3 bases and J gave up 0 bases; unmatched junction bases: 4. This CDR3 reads CASSFRQGPNTGELFF. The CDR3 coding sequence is TGTGCCAGCAGCTTTCGACAGGGACCGAACACCGGGGAGCTGTTTTTT.

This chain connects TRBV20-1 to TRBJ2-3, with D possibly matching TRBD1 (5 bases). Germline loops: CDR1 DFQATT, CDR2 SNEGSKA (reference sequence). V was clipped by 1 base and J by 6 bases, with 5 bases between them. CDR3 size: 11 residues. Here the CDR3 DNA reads TGCAGTGCTAGAGGACAGGATACGCAGTATTTT. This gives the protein CSARGQDTQYF.

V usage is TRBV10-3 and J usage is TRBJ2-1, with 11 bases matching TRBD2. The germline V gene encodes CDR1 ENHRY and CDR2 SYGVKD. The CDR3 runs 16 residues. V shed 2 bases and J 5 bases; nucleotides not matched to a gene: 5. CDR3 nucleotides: TGTGCCATCAGTGAGACTAGCGGGGGAGGGAACAATGAGCAGTTCTTC. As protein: CAISETSGGGNNEQFF.

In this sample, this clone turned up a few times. Written as DNA, the CDR3 is TGCGCCAGCAGTGGATCGGGGGCTGGGGCCAACGTCCTGACTTTC. This gives the protein CASSGSGAGANVLTF. The chain uses TRBV10-1 and TRBJ2-6, with a possible D match to TRBD2 (6 bases). CDR1 is WNHNN and CDR2 is SYGVQD in the germline V gene (reference sequence). The length of the CDR3 is 15 residues. V shed 4 bases and J shed 2 bases, with 9 bases lying between them.

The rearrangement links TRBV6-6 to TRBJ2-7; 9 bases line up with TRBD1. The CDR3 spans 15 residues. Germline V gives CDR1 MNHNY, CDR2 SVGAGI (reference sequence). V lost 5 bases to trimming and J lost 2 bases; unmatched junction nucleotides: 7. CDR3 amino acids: CASSPRTGEPYEQYF. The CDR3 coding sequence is TGTGCCAGCAGTCCAAGGACAGGGGAACCCTACGAGCAGTACTTC.

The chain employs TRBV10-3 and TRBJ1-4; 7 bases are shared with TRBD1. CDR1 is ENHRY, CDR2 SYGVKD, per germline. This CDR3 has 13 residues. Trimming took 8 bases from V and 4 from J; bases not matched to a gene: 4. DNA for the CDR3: TGTGCCATCGCACAGGGGCTTAATGAAAAACTGTTTTTT. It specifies CAIAQGLNEKLFF.

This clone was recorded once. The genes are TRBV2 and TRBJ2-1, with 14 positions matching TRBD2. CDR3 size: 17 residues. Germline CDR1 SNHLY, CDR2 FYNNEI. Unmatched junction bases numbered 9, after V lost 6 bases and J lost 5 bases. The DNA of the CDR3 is TGTGCCAGCAGACCTCGACTAGCGGGAGGGCTGAACAATGAGCAGTTCTTC. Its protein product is CASRPRLAGGLNNEQFF.

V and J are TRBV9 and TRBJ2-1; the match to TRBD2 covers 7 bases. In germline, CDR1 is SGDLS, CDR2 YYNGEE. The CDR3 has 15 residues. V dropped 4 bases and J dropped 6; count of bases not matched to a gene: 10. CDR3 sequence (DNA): TGTGCCAGCAGCTCGTGGGCGGGAGAGGGCAATGAGCAGTTCTTC. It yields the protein CASSSWAGEGNEQFF.

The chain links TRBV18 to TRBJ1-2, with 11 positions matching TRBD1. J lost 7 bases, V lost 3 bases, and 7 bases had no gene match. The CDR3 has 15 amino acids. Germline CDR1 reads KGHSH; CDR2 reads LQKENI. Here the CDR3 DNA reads TGTGCCAGCTCACCGGAGGACAGGGGGCTGGTTGGCTACACCTTC. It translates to CASSPEDRGLVGYTF.

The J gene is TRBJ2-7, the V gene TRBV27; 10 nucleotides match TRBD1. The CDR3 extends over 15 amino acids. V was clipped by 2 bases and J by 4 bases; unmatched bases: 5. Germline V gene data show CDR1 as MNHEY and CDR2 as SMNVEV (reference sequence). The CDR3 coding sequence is TGTGCCAGCAGTTTAGGACAGGGGGAGGGTTACGAGCAGTACTTC. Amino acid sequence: CASSLGQGEGYEQYF.

The CDR3 DNA reads as TGTGCCAGCAGGCGCTGGACGGGAGAGCAAGAGACCCAGTACTTC. It is translated as CASRRWTGEQETQYF. The V gene is TRBV28, the J gene TRBJ2-5; D is perhaps TRBD2 (6 bases). This CDR3 region has 15 residues. The V gene lost 6 bases and the J gene lost 2 bases, with 16 bases spanning the gap. Per germline, CDR1 MDHEN and CDR2 SYDVKM.

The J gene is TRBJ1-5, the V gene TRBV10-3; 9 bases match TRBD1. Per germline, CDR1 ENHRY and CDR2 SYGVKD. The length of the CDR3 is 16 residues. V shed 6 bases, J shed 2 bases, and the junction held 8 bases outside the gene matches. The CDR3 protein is CAIRGTGPTGNQPQHF. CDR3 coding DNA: TGTGCCATCAGGGGGACAGGGCCAACGGGCAATCAGCCCCAGCATTTT.

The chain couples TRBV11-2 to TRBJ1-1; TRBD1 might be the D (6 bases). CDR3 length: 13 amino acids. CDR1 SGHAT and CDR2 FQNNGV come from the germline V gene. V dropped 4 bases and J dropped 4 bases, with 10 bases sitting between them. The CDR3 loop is CASSSTRGTEAFF. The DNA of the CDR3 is TGTGCCAGCAGCTCCACCAGGGGCACTGAAGCTTTCTTT.

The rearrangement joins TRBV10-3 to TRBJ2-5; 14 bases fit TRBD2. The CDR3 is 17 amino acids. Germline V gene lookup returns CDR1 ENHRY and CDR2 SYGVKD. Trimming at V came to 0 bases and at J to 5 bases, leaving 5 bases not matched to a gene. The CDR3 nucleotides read TGTGCCATCAGTGAGTCGCCGACTAGCGGGGGGGGTGAGACCCAGTACTTC. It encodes CAISESPTSGGGETQYF.

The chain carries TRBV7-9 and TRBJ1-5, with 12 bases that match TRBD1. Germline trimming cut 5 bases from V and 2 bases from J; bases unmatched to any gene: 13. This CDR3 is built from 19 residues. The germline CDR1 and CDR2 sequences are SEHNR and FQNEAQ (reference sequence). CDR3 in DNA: TGTGCCAGCAGCGACAGCCCGGGACAGGGGGCTGGAGGCAATCAGCCCCAGCATTTT. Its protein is CASSDSPGQGAGGNQPQHF. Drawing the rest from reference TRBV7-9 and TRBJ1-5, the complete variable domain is DTGVSQNPRHKITKRGQNVTFRCDPISEHNRLYWYRQTLGQGPEFLTYFQNEAQLEKSRLLSDRFSAERPKGSFSTLEIQRTEQGDSAMYLCASSDSPGQGAGGNQPQHFGDGTRLSIL.

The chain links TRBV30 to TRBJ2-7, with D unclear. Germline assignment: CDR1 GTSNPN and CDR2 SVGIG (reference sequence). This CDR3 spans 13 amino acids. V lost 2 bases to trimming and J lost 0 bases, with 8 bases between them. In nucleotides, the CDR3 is TGTGCCTGGAGTCGTCAGGCCTCCTACGAGCAGTACTTC. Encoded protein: CAWSRQASYEQYF.

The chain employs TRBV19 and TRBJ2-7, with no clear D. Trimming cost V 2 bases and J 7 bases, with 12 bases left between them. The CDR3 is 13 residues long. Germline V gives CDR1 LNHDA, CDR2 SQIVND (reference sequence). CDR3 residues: CASSIKGFGEQYF. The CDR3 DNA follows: TGTGCCAGTAGTATAAAAGGCTTCGGGGAGCAGTACTTC.

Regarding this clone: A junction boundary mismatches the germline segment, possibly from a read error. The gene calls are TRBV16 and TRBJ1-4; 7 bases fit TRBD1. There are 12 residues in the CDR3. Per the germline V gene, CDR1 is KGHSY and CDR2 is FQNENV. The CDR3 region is CASSQENRGRDF. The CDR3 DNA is TGTGCCAGCAGCCAAGAAAACAGGGGAAGAGATTTT. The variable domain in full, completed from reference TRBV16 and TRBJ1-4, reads GEEVAQTPKHLVRGEGQKAKLYCAPIKGHSYVFWYQQVLKNEFKFLISFQNENVFDETGMPKERFSAKCLPNSPCSLEIQATKLEDSAVYFCASSQENRGRDFGSGTQLSVL.